Following are 3 T cell receptor beta chains from one sample sequenced in a study of cytomegalovirus exposure and HLA in healthy donors. PCR amplification relied on 60 Vbeta primers (plus 13 Jbeta primers). The repertoire was sequenced with immunoSEQ multiplex PCR; TCRdb's copy has only in-frame clones and lacks some. The table has roughly 230,000 clones, 80% to 95% seen once. The material sequenced was PBMCs. These receptors originate from a girl aged 2 to 10 in good health and CMV-seronegative.

V and J are TRBV7-3 and TRBJ2-3; 14 nucleotides agree with TRBD2. CDR3 length: 16 residues. Germline V gene sequence: CDR1 SGHTA, CDR2 FQGTGA. V lost 5 bases, J lost 5 bases, and 6 bases stayed unmatched. The CDR3 coding sequence is TGTGCCAGCAGCCCACGACTAGCGGGGGGGATAGATACGCAGTATTTT. Encoded protein: CASSPRLAGGIDTQYF.

The chain joins TRBV7-8 to TRBJ2-7; unclear D gene. CDR1 is SGHVS, CDR2 FQNEAQ, per germline. The CDR3 length is 14 residues. The V end lost 3 bases, the J end lost 3 bases, and 12 bases lay between the germline ends. CDR3 protein: CASSLTEVRYEQYF. DNA of the CDR3: TGTGCCAGCAGCTTGACCGAGGTTCGCTACGAGCAGTACTTC.

The chain couples TRBV28 to TRBJ2-7, with D maybe TRBD1 (6 bases). The CDR3 runs to 18 residues. From germline, CDR1 is MDHEN and CDR2 SYDVKM. Trimming stripped 2 bases from V and 2 bases from J, with 22 bases between. CDR3 amino acids: CASSLHSGETGWAYEQYF. The CDR3, as DNA: TGTGCCAGCAGTTTACACTCAGGGGAAACGGGGTGGGCCTACGAGCAGTACTTC.